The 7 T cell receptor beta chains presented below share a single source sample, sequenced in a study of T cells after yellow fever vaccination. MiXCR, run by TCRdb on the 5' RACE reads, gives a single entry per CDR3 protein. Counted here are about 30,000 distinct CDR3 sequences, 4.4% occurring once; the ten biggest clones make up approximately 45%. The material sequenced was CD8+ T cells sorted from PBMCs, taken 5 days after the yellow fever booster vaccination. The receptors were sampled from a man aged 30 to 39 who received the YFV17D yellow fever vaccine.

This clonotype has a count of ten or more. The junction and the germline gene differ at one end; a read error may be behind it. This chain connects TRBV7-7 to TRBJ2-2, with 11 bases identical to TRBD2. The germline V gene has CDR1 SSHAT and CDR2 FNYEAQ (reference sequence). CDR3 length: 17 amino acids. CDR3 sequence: CASSSQLAGENTGELFF. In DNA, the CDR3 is TGTGCTAGCAGCTCCCAACTAGCGGGAGAGAACACCGGGGAGCTGTTTTTT. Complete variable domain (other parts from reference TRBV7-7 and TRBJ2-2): GAGVSQSPRYKVTKRGQDVTLRCDPISSHATLYWYQQALGQGPEFLTYFNYEAQPDKSGLPSDRFSAERPEGSISTLTIQRTEQRDSAMYRCASSSQLAGENTGELFFGEGSRLTVL.

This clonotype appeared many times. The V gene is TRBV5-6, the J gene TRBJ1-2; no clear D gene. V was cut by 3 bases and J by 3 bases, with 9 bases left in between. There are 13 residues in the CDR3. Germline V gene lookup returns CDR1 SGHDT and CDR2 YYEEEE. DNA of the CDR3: TGTGCCAGCAGCTCGGAAGCCTACTATGGCTACACCTTC. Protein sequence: CASSSEAYYGYTF. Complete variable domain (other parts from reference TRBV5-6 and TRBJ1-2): DAGVTQSPTHLIKTRGQQVTLRCSPKSGHDTVSWYQQALGQGPQFIFQYYEEEERQRGNFPDRFSGHQFPNYSSELNVNALLLGDSALYLCASSSEAYYGYTFGSGTRLTVV.

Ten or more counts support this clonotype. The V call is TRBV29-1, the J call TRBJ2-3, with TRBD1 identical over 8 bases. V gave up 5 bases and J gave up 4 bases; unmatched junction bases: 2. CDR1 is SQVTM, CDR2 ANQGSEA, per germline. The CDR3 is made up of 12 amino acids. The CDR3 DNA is TGCAGCGTTCCAGGGGGCGCAGATACGCAGTATTTT. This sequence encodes CSVPGGADTQYF.

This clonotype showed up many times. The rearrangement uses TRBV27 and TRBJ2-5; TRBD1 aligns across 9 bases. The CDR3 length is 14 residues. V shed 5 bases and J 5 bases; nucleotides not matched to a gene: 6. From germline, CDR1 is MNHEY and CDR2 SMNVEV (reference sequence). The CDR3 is CASSPTGGEETQYF. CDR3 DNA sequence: TGTGCCAGCAGTCCGACAGGGGGGGAGGAGACCCAGTACTTC.

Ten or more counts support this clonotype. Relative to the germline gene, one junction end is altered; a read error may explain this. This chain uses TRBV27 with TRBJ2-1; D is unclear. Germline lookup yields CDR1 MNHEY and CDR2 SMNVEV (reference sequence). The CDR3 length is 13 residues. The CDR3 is CASSFSSYNEQFF. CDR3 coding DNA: TGTGCCAGTAGTTTCAGCTCCTACAATGAGCAGTTCTTC.

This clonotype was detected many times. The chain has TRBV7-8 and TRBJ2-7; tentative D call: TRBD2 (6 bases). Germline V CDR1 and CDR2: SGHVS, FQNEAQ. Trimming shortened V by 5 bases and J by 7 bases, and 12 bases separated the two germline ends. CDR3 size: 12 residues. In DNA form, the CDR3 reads TGTGCCAGCAGCCAGCTAGCGTGGGAGCAGTACTTC. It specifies CASSQLAWEQYF.

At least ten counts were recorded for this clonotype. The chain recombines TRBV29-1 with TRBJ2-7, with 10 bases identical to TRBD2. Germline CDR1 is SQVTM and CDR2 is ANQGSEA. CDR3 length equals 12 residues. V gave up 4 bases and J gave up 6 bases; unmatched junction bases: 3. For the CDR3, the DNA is TGCAGCGTTGCGGGACTAGCGTCCGAGCAGTACTTC. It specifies CSVAGLASEQYF.